Listed here are 11 T cell receptor beta chains from one sample, sequenced in a study of Graves' ophthalmopathy and Graves' hyperthyroidism. Using RNA transcripts, the TCR beta CDR3 regions were amplified. An opening RT-PCR round employed HTBI primers and preceded a second-round multiplex PCR. One entry per CDR3 protein results from TCRdb running MiXCR on the multiplex PCR reads. The sample records a few hundred thousand distinct CDR3 sequences, 15% being singletons. Sequencing input: peripheral blood. These receptors were collected from a woman aged 18-29 years with stable Graves' hyperthyroidism.

Details on this clonotype: This may stem from a read error, because a much larger clone lies one nucleotide away. V and J are TRBV29-1 and TRBJ1-1, with 11 bases aligning to TRBD1. The CDR3 runs to 12 residues. Germline V gives CDR1 SQVTM, CDR2 ANQGSEA. DNA for the CDR3: TGCAGCGGGGACAGGGGGAACACTGAATCTTTCTTT. It translates to CSGDRGNTESFF.

This clonotype was seen ten or more times. This chain joins TRBV19 and TRBJ1-2; D gene unclear. The CDR3 runs to 14 residues. The germline V gene has CDR1 LNHDA and CDR2 SQIVND (reference sequence). Trimming removed 7 bases at V and 4 bases at J, with 16 bases between. The CDR3 region is CASIGGGRGYGYTF. In DNA form, the CDR3 reads TGTGCCAGTATCGGTGGAGGGCGCGGCTATGGCTACACCTTC.

The table lists this clonotype with a few counts. The chain uses TRBV2 and TRBJ2-7; TRBD1 matches 7 bases. The length of the CDR3 is 14 residues. The V segment lost 6 bases and the J segment 0 bases; nucleotides outside the gene matches: 5. The V gene's germline CDR1 is SNHLY and CDR2 FYNNEI. The CDR3 region is CASRATGISYEQYF. In nucleotides, the CDR3 is TGTGCCAGCAGGGCGACAGGGATCTCCTACGAGCAGTACTTC.

This clonotype appeared many times. This chain uses TRBV20-1 with TRBJ2-4; 11 nucleotides align to TRBD2. The germline gives CDR1 DFQATT, CDR2 SNEGSKA (reference sequence). This CDR3 contains 14 residues. The ends lost 3 bases at V and 6 bases at J; junction bases unmatched: 4. The CDR3 sequence: CSASTSGGRNIQYF. The CDR3 DNA reads TGCAGTGCTAGTACTAGCGGGGGAAGAAACATTCAGTACTTC.

The sample holds many counts of this clonotype. Written as DNA, the CDR3 is TGTGCCAGCAGCTACATCAGGGAGCCTGAAGCTTTCTTT. Residues: CASSYIREPEAFF. The chain joins TRBV7-9 to TRBJ1-1; tentatively, D is TRBD1 (5 bases). V dropped 4 bases and J dropped 6 bases, with 12 bases sitting between them. Germline CDR1 and CDR2: SEHNR and FQNEAQ (reference sequence). This CDR3 is 13 amino acids long.

There are many counts of this clonotype. The chain employs TRBV19 and TRBJ2-3; D not resolved. Germline loops: CDR1 LNHDA, CDR2 SQIVND (reference sequence). Trimming cost V 4 bases and J 4 bases, with 9 bases left between them. This CDR3 is built from 13 residues. This CDR3 is CASSTPFPDTQYF. In nucleotides, the CDR3 is TGTGCCAGTAGTACCCCGTTCCCAGATACGCAGTATTTT.

The table lists this clonotype with a few counts. The rearrangement joins TRBV28 to TRBJ2-2; D assignment may be TRBD1 or TRBD2 (6 bases each). V lost 6 bases, J lost 7 bases, and 15 bases lay in between. This CDR3 has 14 residues. Germline V CDR1 and CDR2: MDHEN, SYDVKM. CDR3 sequence reads: CASSREGGSGELFF. The CDR3 DNA is TGTGCCAGCAGCCGGGAAGGGGGGAGCGGGGAGCTGTTTTTT.

This clonotype was counted at least ten times. Given the absence of the conserved phenylalanine or tryptophan at the CDR3 end, a read error is likely. The chain employs TRBV12-3 or TRBV12-4 and TRBJ2-7, with D perhaps matching TRBD2 (5 bases). The CDR3 sequence is 17 residues long. Trimming took off 5 bases at V and 6 bases at J, with 26 bases between the two ends. Here the CDR3 DNA reads TGTGCCAGCAGTCTCCGGGGAGTGGAGTCCGACGGTGGCGAGCAGTACTGC. This codes for CASSLRGVESDGGEQYC.

This clonotype occurred many times. V gene TRBV5-1 combines with J gene TRBJ2-7, with 11 bases identical to TRBD2. Germline V gene sequence: CDR1 SGHRS, CDR2 YFSETQ. The CDR3 contains 14 residues. Trimming cost V 1 base and J 7 bases; bases outside gene matches: 4. For the CDR3, the DNA is TGCGCCAGCAGCTTGACTAGCGGGGGTACTGAGCAGTACTTC. Its protein is CASSLTSGGTEQYF.

Many counts were recorded for this clonotype. This chain connects TRBV7-8 to TRBJ1-6, with no clear D. Deletions cut 5 bases from V and 14 bases from J, with 7 bases between. Germline values: CDR1 SGHVS, CDR2 FQNEAQ. CDR3 size: 10 residues. The CDR3 reads CASSGFSLHF. The CDR3 DNA follows: TGTGCCAGCAGCGGATTTTCCCTCCACTTT.

The rearrangement joins TRBV6-2 or TRBV6-3 to TRBJ2-4, with TRBD2 as a possible D gene (6 bases). The CDR3 has 14 amino acids. CDR1 MNHEY and CDR2 SVGEGT come from the germline V gene. The V end was cut by 0 bases, the J end by 15 bases, with 18 bases between. The CDR3, as DNA: TGTGCCAGCAGTTACTCGTATGACAGTCGGGAGACGTACTTC. It codes for CASSYSYDSRETYF.